This section outlines one T cell receptor beta chain sequence together with its context. Germline V gene lookup returns CDR1 LNHDA and CDR2 SQIVND (reference sequence). The CDR3 has 15 amino acids. V was cut by 3 bases and J by 0 bases, with 9 bases left in between. The sample is drawn from a study of blood T cell repertoires in COVID-19. In the authors' workflow: Researchers report that nucleated cell counts were estimated from reference gene primer amplification. Repertoires were generated with immunoSEQ multiplex PCR, while TCRdb's copy carries only in-frame clones and drops some. Clonal size and the V and J genes are those of that table, whereas D and trimming came from the DNA. The sample lists about 420,000 clones; around 90% were seen once.

Source material: peripheral blood. The receptor was derived from a man aged 18-30 years with COVID-19, enrolled during active disease. V gene TRBV19 combines with J gene TRBJ1-3; D uncertain. The CDR3 sequence is CASSIGTASGNTIYF. DNA of the CDR3: TGTGCCAGTAGTATTGGTACAGCCTCTGGAAACACCATATATTTT.